This T cell receptor beta chain was observed in a study of blood T cell repertoires in COVID-19. As for the study in general: From T cells, B-cell-depleted T cells, or PBMCs came the material, which was cDNA or gDNA.

Original analysis: Researchers report that nucleated cell counts were estimated from reference gene primer amplification. The assay was immunoSEQ multiplex PCR, and TCRdb's table has in-frame clones only and misses some. The V and J calls and the clone size are those of that table, but D and trimming were determined from the DNA. This table has roughly 130,000 clones, 84% appearing once. This CDR3 comprises 17 residues. J lost 6 bases, V lost 4 bases, and 11 bases had no gene match. CDR1 is SGDLS, CDR2 YYNGEE, per germline. This clone was detected only a few times. V is TRBV9 and J is TRBJ1-6; 9 positions match TRBD1. The TCR was taken from a woman in her fifties or sixties with acute COVID-19. The sequenced sample consisted of PBMCs or T cells enriched from blood (not recorded which). Here the CDR3 DNA reads TGTGCCAGCAGCCCTTGGGGACAGGGTGAGGGTAATTCACCCCTCCACTTT. Its translation: CASSPWGQGEGNSPLHF.